The clone carrying this T cell receptor beta chain has a count of ten or more. TCR beta CDR3 regions were amplified from RNA. A set of HTBI primers served as the primers for a first-round RT-PCR of the TCR CDR3. TCRdb called the multiplex PCR reads again in MiXCR, with one record for every CDR3 protein. The data hold 300,000 to 500,000 distinct CDR3 sequences, with under 15% observed a single time. This specimen comes from a study of T cells in Graves' hyperthyroidism and ophthalmopathy. The overall study: Peripheral blood was drawn at first diagnosis, prior to all treatment.

Germline V gene lookup returns CDR1 GTSNPN and CDR2 SVGIG (reference sequence). This CDR3 is 17 amino acids long. J lost 0 bases, V lost 2 bases, and 6 bases had no gene match. The receptor's source is a woman aged 25 to 39 with Graves' hyperthyroidism. The sequenced sample was blood. The chain links TRBV30 to TRBJ1-3, with TRBD1 identical over 11 bases. The CDR3 region has the DNA TGTGCCTGGAGTCCTTGGGGACAGGGGGACTCTGGAAACACCATATATTTT. It yields the protein CAWSPWGQGDSGNTIYF.